What follows describes a single T cell receptor beta chain. The antigen this receptor binds is unknown. One base away there is no much larger clone; base qualities are not given. Blood samples were collected up to 4 times in the first month after transplant and then at least monthly when available. This sample stems from a study of graft-versus-host responses after intestinal transplantation (dated by TCRdb to the early 2020s). For the study in its entirety: Multivisceral, liver-intestinal, or isolated intestinal transplants were received by the recipients. A peak of at least 4% donor T cells among recipient peripheral blood mononuclear cells was the definition used for donor T cell macrochimerism. Every recipient was given anti-thymocyte globulin induction, then maintenance tacrolimus and steroids for roughly three years. Alloreactive clones were identified by sequencing pre-transplant mixed lymphocyte reaction products and comparing them with unstimulated pre-transplant donor and recipient T cells. The cohort enrolled some 23 intestinal transplant recipients, one of whom was a retransplant, and a few patients without pretransplant specimens were excluded. After intestinal transplantation, graft-versus-host and host-versus-graft alloreactive T cell clones were followed in the graft, circulation and bone marrow using bulk TCR-beta CDR3 sequencing. Rather than going through the commercial service, samples from a few later patients were sequenced in-house on an Illumina MiSeq and processed with MiXCR.

Library preparation was by the immunoSEQ multiplex PCR assay. For most patients, high-throughput TCR-beta CDR3 sequencing of genomic DNA was performed by Adaptive Biotechnologies. Per the authors' processing: Adaptive's ImmunoSEQ software supplied the TCR sequencing data for around 19 patients, while MiXCR and VDJtools were used to process a few other patients. Because the origin of CDR3 nucleotide sequences shared between donor and recipient could not be assigned, those sequences were removed. At least 2-fold expansion over unstimulated cells and a minimum CFSE-low frequency of 0.002% (template counts) or 0.001% (read counts) were required for clones to be classified as alloreactive. Clones were considered mappable if detected in sequenced pre-transplant spleen, lymph node, or MLR CFSE-low populations of the donor or recipient. The cumulative frequency of alloreactive clones was calculated as a percentage of all sequences, weighted by copy number. In its TCRdb copy, this immuneACCESS table keeps in-frame sequences only and misses some clones. Where compared with another copy, unresolved V genes explain less than half of these, and the others have no known cause. Clonal size and the V and J genes are those of that table, whereas D and trimming came from the DNA. Present in this sample are 20,000 or so clones, over 70% of which were seen just once. The biggest ten clones account for about 2.1% of the sample.

General findings and caveats noted by the study authors: The conclusions were limited by the relatively low number and heterogeneity of the intestinal transplant patients. Patients with donor T cell macrochimerism had high GvH to HvG T cell clonal ratios in their allografts. GvH clones were detected in recipient bone marrow, and some appeared earlier in ileal mucosa or blood, consistent with an intestinal mucosal origin. Peak levels of circulating GvH clones were associated with declines in HvG clones early after transplant.

Looking up the germline V gene yields CDR1 MGHRA and CDR2 YSYEKL. From cysteine to phenylalanine, the CDR3 is 14 amino acids long. Only the CDR3 portion is preserved as DNA: 42 bases, with reading frame beginning at the first base. Ends trimmed: V by 5 bases, J by 3 bases; bases unmatched to a gene: 4. The receptor comes from a human patient who received an intestinal transplant, so some T cells may come from the graft donor. The sample in question was PBMCs, obtained 14 days after transplant. This receptor chain uses TRBV4-1 and TRBJ2-3, and 8 junction bases match TRBD1. The sequenced DNA: TGCGCCAGCAGCTTTCAGGGGGCGACAGATACGCAGTATTTT. This gives the protein CASSFQGATDTQYF.